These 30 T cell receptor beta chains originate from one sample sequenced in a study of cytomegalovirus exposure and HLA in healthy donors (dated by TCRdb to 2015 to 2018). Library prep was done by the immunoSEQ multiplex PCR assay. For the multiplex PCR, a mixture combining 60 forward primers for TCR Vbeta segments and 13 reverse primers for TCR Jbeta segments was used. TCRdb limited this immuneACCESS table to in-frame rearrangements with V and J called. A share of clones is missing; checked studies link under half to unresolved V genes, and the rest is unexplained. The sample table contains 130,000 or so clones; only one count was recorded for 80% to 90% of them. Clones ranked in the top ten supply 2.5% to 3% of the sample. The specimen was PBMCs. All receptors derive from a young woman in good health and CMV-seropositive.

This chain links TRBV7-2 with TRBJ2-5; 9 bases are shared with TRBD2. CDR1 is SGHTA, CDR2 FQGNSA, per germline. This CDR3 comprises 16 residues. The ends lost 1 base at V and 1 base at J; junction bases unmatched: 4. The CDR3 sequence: CASSLGERGVQETQYF. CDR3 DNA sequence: TGTGCCAGCAGCTTAGGAGAGCGGGGGGTCCAAGAGACCCAGTACTTC.

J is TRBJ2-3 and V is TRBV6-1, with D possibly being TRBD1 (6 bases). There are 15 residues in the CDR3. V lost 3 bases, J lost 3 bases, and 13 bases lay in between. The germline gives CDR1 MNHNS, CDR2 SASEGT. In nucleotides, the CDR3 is TGTGCCAGCAGTGATGGTCAGGGGAAGACAGATACGCAGTATTTT. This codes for CASSDGQGKTDTQYF.

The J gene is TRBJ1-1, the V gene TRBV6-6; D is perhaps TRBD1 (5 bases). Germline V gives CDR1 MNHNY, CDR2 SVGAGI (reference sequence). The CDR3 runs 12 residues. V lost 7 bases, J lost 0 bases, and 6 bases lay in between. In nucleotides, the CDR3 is TGTGCCAGCACAGGGATGAACACTGAAGCTTTCTTT. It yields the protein CASTGMNTEAFF.

The DNA for the CDR3 is TGTGCCAGCAGCTCTAGCGGGGGGGCCGAGGAGCAGTTCTTC. Translation gives CASSSSGGAEEQFF. J is TRBJ2-1 and V is TRBV7-6, with 12 bases that match TRBD2. CDR3 length: 14 residues. The ends lost 4 bases at V and 10 bases at J; junction bases unmatched: 5. The germline V gene encodes CDR1 SGHVS and CDR2 FNYEAQ.

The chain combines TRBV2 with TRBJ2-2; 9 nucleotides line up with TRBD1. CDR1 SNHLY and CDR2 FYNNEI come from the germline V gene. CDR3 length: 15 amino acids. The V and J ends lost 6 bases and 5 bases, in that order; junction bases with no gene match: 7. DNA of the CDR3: TGTGCCAGCAGGTTGGGACAGGGAGGGACCGGGGAGCTGTTTTTT. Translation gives CASRLGQGGTGELFF.

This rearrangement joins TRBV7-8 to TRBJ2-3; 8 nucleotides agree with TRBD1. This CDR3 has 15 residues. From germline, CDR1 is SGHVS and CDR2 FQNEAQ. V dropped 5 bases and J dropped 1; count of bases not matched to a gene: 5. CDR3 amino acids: CASSPGQGRTDTQYF. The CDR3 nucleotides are TGTGCCAGCAGCCCAGGACAGGGCCGCACAGATACGCAGTATTTT.

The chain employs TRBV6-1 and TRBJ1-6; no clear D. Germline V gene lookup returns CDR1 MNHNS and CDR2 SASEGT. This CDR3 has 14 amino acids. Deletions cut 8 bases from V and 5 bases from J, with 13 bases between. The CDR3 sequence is CASFPGWDNSPLHF. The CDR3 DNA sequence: TGTGCCAGCTTCCCGGGGTGGGATAATTCACCCCTCCACTTT.

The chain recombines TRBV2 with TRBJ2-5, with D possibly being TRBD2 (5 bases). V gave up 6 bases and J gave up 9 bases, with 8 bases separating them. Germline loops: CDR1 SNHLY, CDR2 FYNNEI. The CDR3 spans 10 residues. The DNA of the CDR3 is TGTGCCAGCAGAGCGGAGTCCCAGTACTTC. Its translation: CASRAESQYF. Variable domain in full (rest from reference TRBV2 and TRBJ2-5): EPEVTQTPSHQVTQMGQEVILRCVPISNHLYFYWYRQILGQKVEFLVSFYNNEISEKSEIFDDQFSVERPDGSNFTLKIRSTKLEDSAMYFCASRAESQYFGPGTRLLVL.

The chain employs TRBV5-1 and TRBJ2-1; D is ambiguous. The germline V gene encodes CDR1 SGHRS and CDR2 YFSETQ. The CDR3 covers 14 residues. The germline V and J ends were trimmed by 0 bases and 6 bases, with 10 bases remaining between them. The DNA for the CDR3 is TGCGCCAGCAGCTTGGGCCTAGGTGGCAATGAGCAGTTCTTC. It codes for CASSLGLGGNEQFF.

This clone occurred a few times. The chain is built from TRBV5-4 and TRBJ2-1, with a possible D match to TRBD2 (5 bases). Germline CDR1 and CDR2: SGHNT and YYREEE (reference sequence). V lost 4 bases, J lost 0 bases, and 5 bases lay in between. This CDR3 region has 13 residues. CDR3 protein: CASSGSSYNEQFF. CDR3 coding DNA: TGTGCCAGCAGCGGGAGCTCCTACAATGAGCAGTTCTTC. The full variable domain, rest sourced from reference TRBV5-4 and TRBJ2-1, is ETGVTQSPTHLIKTRGQQVTLRCSSQSGHNTVSWYQQALGQGPQFIFQYYREEENGRGNFPPRFSGLQFPNYSSELNVNALELDDSALYLCASSGSSYNEQFFGPGTRLTVL.

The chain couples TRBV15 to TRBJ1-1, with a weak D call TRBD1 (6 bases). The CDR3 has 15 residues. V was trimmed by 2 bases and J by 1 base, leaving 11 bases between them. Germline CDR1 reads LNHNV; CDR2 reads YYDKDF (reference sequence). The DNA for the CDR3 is TGTGCCACCAGCAGAACCGGGACAAGGAACACTGAAGCTTTCTTT. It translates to CATSRTGTRNTEAFF.

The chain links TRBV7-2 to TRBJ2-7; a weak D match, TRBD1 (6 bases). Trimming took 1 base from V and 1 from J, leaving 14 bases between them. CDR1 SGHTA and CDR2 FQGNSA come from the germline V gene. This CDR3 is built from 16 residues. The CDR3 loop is CASSLDLGRGSYEQYF. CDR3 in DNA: TGTGCCAGCAGCTTAGATCTCGGCAGGGGTTCCTACGAGCAGTACTTC.

CDR3 nucleotides: TGTGCCAGCAGGGGGGGGGCGAAGGATGGCTACACCTTC. This gives the protein CASRGGAKDGYTF. The chain employs TRBV7-3 and TRBJ1-2, with TRBD1 as a possible D gene (6 bases). V was trimmed by 6 bases and J by 6 bases, leaving 14 bases between them. CDR3 length: 13 residues. Germline CDR1 and CDR2: SGHTA and FQGTGA.

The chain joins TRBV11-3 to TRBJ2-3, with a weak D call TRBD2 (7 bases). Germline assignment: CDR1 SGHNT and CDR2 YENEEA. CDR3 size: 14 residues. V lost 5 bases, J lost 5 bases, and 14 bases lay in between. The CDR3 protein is CASSLRGGGDTQYF. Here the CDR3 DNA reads TGTGCCAGCAGCCTCAGGGGCGGGGGAGATACGCAGTATTTT. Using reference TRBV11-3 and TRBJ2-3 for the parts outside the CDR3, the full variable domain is EAGVVQSPRYKIIEKKQPVAFWCNPISGHNTLYWYLQNLGQGPELLIRYENEEAVDDSQLPKDRFSAERLKGVDSTLKIQPAELGDSAVYLCASSLRGGGDTQYFGPGTRLTVL.

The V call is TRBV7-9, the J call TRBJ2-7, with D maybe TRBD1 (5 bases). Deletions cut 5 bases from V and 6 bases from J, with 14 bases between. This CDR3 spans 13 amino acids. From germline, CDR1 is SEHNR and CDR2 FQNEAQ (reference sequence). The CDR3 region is CASSPGPLPEQYF. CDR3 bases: TGTGCCAGCAGCCCAGGGCCTCTCCCCGAGCAGTACTTC.

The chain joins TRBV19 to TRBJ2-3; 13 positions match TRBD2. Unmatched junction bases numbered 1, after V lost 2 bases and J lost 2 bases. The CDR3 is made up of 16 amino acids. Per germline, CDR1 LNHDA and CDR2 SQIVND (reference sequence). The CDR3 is CASSITSGGATDTQYF. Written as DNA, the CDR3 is TGTGCCAGTAGTATAACTAGCGGGGGGGCCACAGATACGCAGTATTTT.

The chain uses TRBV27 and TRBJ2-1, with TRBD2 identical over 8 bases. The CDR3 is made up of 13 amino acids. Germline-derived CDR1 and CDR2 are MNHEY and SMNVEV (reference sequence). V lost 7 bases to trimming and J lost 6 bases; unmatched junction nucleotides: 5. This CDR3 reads CASKGLGSNEQFF. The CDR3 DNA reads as TGTGCCAGCAAGGGACTAGGCTCCAATGAGCAGTTCTTC.

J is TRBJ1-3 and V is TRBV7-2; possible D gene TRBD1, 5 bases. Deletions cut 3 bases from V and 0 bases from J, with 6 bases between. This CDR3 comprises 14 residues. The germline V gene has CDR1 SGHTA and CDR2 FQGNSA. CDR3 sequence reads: CASSLGGSGNTIYF. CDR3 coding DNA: TGTGCCAGCAGCTTGGGGGGCTCTGGAAACACCATATATTTT.

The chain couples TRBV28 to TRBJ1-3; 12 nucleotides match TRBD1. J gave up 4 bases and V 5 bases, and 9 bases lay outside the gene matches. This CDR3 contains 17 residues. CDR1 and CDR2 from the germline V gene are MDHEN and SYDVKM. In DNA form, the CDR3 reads TGTGCCAGCAGTACCCCGGGGGACAGGGGGCACGGAAACACCATATATTTT. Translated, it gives CASSTPGDRGHGNTIYF.

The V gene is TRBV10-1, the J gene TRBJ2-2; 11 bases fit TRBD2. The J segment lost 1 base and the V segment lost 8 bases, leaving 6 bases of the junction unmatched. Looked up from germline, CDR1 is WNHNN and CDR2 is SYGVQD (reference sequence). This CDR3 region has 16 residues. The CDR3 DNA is TGCGCCAGCGGGAAAGGGACTAGCGGGAACACCGGGGAGCTGTTTTTT. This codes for CASGKGTSGNTGELFF.

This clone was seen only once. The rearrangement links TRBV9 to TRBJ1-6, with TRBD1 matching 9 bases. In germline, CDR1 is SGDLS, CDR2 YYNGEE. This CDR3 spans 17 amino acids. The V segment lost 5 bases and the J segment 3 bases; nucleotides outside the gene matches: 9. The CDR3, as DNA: TGTGCCAGCAGGATGGGACAGGGAGACGACTATAATTCACCCCTCCACTTT. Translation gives CASRMGQGDDYNSPLHF.

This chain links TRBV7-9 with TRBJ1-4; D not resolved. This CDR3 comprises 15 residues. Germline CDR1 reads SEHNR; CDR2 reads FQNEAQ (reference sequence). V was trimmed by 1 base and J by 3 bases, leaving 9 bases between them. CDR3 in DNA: TGTGCCAGCAGCTTAGAAGAGGCCCCTAATGAAAAACTGTTTTTT. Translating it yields CASSLEEAPNEKLFF.

The CDR3 DNA reads as TGCGCCAGCAGCCCCCGACAGGGGTGGGATACGCAGTATTTT. It specifies CASSPRQGWDTQYF. The chain couples TRBV4-1 to TRBJ2-3; 8 bases are a match to TRBD1. CDR1 and CDR2 (germline): MGHRA, YSYEKL. The CDR3 length is 14 residues. The V gene end was trimmed by 4 bases and the J gene end by 6 bases; junction bases not matched to a gene: 6.

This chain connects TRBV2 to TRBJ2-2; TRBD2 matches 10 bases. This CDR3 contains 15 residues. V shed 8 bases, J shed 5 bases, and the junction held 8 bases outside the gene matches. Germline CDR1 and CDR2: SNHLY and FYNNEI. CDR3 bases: TGTGCCAGCCGGAGGGGTAGCGGGGGGACCGGGGAGCTGTTTTTT. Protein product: CASRRGSGGTGELFF.

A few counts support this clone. The DNA for the CDR3 is TGTGCCAGCACCCGGGACAGGGGAATCACTGAAGCTTTCTTT. Translating gives CASTRDRGITEAFF. The J gene is TRBJ1-1, the V gene TRBV2; the match to TRBD1 covers 10 bases. V shed 7 bases and J 4 bases; nucleotides not matched to a gene: 6. The CDR3 spans 14 residues. In germline, CDR1 is SNHLY, CDR2 FYNNEI.

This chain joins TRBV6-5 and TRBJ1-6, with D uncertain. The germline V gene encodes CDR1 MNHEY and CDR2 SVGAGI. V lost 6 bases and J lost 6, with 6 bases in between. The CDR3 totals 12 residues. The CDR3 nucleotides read TGTGCCAGCAGGCAGGCTAATTCACCCCTCCACTTT. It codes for CASRQANSPLHF.

CDR3 bases: TGTGCCAGTAGTGTGACAGGGGAAGAAAACACCATATATTTT. Its protein product is CASSVTGEENTIYF. This chain joins TRBV19 and TRBJ1-3; 8 positions match TRBD1. Germline V gene sequence: CDR1 LNHDA, CDR2 SQIVND (reference sequence). The CDR3 is 14 residues long. Losses at the gene ends were 5 bases for V and 6 bases for J; bases not matched to a gene: 6.

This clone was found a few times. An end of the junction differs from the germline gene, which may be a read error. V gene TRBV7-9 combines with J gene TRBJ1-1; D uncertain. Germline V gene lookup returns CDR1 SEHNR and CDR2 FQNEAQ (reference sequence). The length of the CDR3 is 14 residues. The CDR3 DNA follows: TGTTCCAGCAGCGCCGCCAACATGAACACTGAAGCTTTCTTT. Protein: CSSSAANMNTEAFF.

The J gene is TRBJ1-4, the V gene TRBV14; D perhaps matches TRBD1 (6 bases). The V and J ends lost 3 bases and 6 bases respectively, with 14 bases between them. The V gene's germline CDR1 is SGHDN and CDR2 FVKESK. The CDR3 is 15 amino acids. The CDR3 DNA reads TGTGCCAGCAGCCACCCCTGGGGGCCGGATGAAAAACTGTTTTTT. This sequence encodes CASSHPWGPDEKLFF.

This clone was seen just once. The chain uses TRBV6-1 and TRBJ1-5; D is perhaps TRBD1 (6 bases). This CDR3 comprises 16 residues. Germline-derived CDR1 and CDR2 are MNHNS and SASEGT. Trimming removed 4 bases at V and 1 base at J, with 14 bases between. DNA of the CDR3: TGTGCCAGCAGTGGTACAGGGTTAGGGAGCAATCAGCCCCAGCATTTT. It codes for CASSGTGLGSNQPQHF.